This T cell receptor beta chain originates from a study of blood T cell repertoires in COVID-19 (dated by TCRdb to about 2020). Broadly, across the study: Samples covering the acute and convalescent phases of COVID-19 were provided by collaborators in the United States, Italy and Spain. The material from the prospective study consisted of cDNA or gDNA derived from T cells, B-cell-depleted T cells, or PBMCs. Deeply sampled blood TCRbeta repertoires from subjects exposed to, actively infected with, or recovered from COVID-19 were included in the dataset. The repertoires were released in a freely available public database meant as a resource for research on the immune response to SARS-CoV-2. The samples were drawn from the first 160 participants of the ongoing ImmuneRACE study and from 1,254 subjects provided by 6 global collaborators. Sample metadata almost always included a de-identified subject ID, COVID-19 status, age in years and sex. Where HLA class I and class II types were available, the types were taken from metadata supplied by the sample provider, not from assay-based typing. Study-wide conclusions, independent of this receptor: The amount of clinical and demographic metadata varied by source and participant and was provided uncurated.

TCRbeta CDR3 regions were amplified from genomic DNA by means of the immunoSEQ Assay, a bias-controlled multiplex PCR. The original methods were these. Within the assay, amplification of reference gene primers was used to estimate how many nucleated cells each sample contained. To quantify the absolute abundance of each unique TCRbeta CDR3 rearrangement, sequence reads were collapsed and filtered. For each sample, productive Simpson clonality was calculated as the square root of Simpson's diversity index across productive rearrangements. This immuneACCESS table, as held by TCRdb, lists in-frame sequences with V and J called but not all clones. Of the missing ones, under half trace to an unresolved V gene in checked studies; the others have no known cause. V, J and clone size derive from that table, while D and trimming were established from the DNA sequence. In all, the sample holds 81,000 or so clones, and 89% of those were seen once. The leading ten clones occupy around 10% of the sample.

At the junction V is shortened by 5 bases and J by 1 base, with 11 bases in between. The germline V gene yields SGHTA for CDR1 and FQGNSA for CDR2. The CDR3 spans 14 residues, from the cysteine through the phenylalanine. Kept here is only the CDR3 DNA, which spans 42 bases and is read in frame from base 1. This clone appeared a single time. Its antigen has not been determined. The sample holds no much larger clone one base away, and base qualities are not on file. Collaborating institutions collected whole blood in K2EDTA tubes following their own protocols. For TCRbeta analysis, collaborators shipped samples as frozen whole blood, isolated PBMCs, or DNA extracted from either of those sample types.

Recombination connected TRBV7-2 to TRBJ1-1; perhaps TRBD1 is the D gene, with 5 bases matching. Sequences were obtained from peripheral blood. The TCR was taken from a man between 65 and 80 years old with active or convalescent COVID-19. The CDR3 region: CASSHQGKNTEAFF. The DNA is as follows: TGTGCCAGCAGCCATCAGGGTAAGAACACTGAAGCTTTCTTT.